This TCR beta chain comes out of a study of blood T cell repertoires in COVID-19. Across the whole study: COVID-19 samples from acute and convalescent phases originated in the United States, Italy and Spain.

Repertoires were generated with immunoSEQ multiplex PCR, while TCRdb's copy carries only in-frame clones and drops some. The sample lists some 350,000 clones; 85% to 90% were seen once. CDR3 size: 13 residues. Germline V lookup: CDR1 LNHDA, CDR2 SQIVND (reference sequence). V dropped 4 bases and J dropped 9 bases, with 13 bases sitting between them. Participants came from around 25 US areas, aged about 18 to 89 years. Researchers sorted participants into cohorts using their self-reported clinical history. All recovered Cohort 3 donors got two negative PCRs, got clearance, or saw symptom resolution. The TCR was taken from a man aged 18 to 29 who had recovered from COVID-19. The chain combines TRBV19 with TRBJ1-5; no firm D call. Sequenced: PBMCs or T cells enriched from blood (not recorded which). The CDR3 nucleotides read TGTGCCAGTAGTAAAGATCTTCGCGGGCCCCAGCATTTT. It codes for CASSKDLRGPQHF. Full variable domain (remainder filled in from reference TRBV19 and TRBJ1-5): DGGITQSPKYLFRKEGQNVTLSCEQNLNHDAMYWYRQDPGQGLRLIYYSQIVNDFQKGDIAEGYSVSREKKESFPLTVTSAQKNPTAFYLCASSKDLRGPQHFGDGTRLSIL.